This T cell receptor (beta chain) was observed in a study of CD8 T cells in ankylosing spondylitis. Quantitative 5'-RACE with molecular barcodes produced the TCR beta libraries. MiXCR, run by TCRdb on the 5' RACE reads, gives a single entry per CDR3 protein. The repertoire holds about 700,000 distinct CDR3 sequences, with roughly 19% as singletons. This clonotype was recorded a few times. The target antigen is unknown. Study-wide points: Peripheral blood samples showed relatively rare disease-linked clones, and these clones were CD8+. Reported data indicate significant enrichment of disease-linked clones within matched ankylosing spondylitis synovial fluid. A number of the motif variants had already been described in reactive arthritis synovial fluid and blood. What appeared characteristic of ankylosing spondylitis blood was a TCR beta motif of fewer than ten highly homologous variants.

Trimming removed 6 bases at V and 6 bases at J, with 11 bases between. Germline lookup yields CDR1 SQVTM and CDR2 ANQGSEA. The CDR3 is made up of 12 amino acids. This TCR was sampled from a male donor with ankylosing spondylitis. The sample taken for sequencing was blood, either unsorted or a sorted T cell fraction (not recorded which). The chain employs TRBV29-1 and TRBJ1-4, with D tentatively TRBD1 (6 bases). Here the CDR3 DNA reads TGCAGCGTGATAGCAGGGGATGAAAAACTGTTTTTT. It is translated as CSVIAGDEKLFF.